Listed below are T cell receptor beta chains from one sample, sequenced in a study of T-cell memory formation after mild COVID-19. TCRdb itself ran the 5' RACE reads through MiXCR, one entry per CDR3 protein. The sample shows hundreds of thousands of distinct CDR3 sequences, about 20% of them seen only once. Sample: PBMCs or a T cell subset sorted from them (not recorded which). Source of these receptors: a young man who had mild COVID-19 (a few samples of this study predate the infection). Cell type and time point are not known. Each CDR3 is given with its conserved first and last residue. A D gene is named only where the DNA matches it firmly. The size of a clone is reported for some rows only, either as once, few or many, or as a class for expanded clones.

clone size: few; D gene: TRBD2; J gene: TRBJ2-5; V gene: TRBV7-2; CDR3 DNA: TGTGCCAGCACCTCTCTGGGAGGGACAGAGACCCAGTACTTC; CDR3 protein: CASTSLGGTETQYF
clone size: few; D gene: .; J gene: TRBJ1-3; V gene: TRBV27; CDR3 DNA: TGTGCCAGCAGTTTGAAATACGGCCCCTCTGGAAACACCATATATTTT; CDR3 protein: CASSLKYGPSGNTIYF
clone size: few; D gene: .; J gene: TRBJ1-6; V gene: TRBV11-2; CDR3 DNA: TGTGCCAGCAGCTTAATGATTACAACTTCACCCCTCCACTTT; CDR3 protein: CASSLMITTSPLHF
clone size: .; D gene: .; J gene: TRBJ1-1; V gene: TRBV13; CDR3 DNA: TGTGCCAGCAGCGAAGGGAGGGGGGAGAACACTGAAGCTTTCTTT; CDR3 protein: CASSEGRGENTEAFF
clone size: .; D gene: .; J gene: TRBJ2-2; V gene: TRBV7-3; CDR3 DNA: TGTGCCAGCAGCTCGATAGGGGGGCCCGGGGAGCTGTTTTTT; CDR3 protein: CASSSIGGPGELFF
clone size: .; D gene: .; J gene: TRBJ2-3; V gene: TRBV7-3; CDR3 DNA: TGTGCCAGCAGCGAACCGAGCACAGATACGCAGTATTTT; CDR3 protein: CASSEPSTDTQYF
clone size: few; D gene: .; J gene: TRBJ1-6; V gene: TRBV6-2/TRBV6-3; CDR3 DNA: TGTGCCAGCAGTTACTCGGGACTAAATTCACCCCTCCACTTT; CDR3 protein: CASSYSGLNSPLHF
clone size: few; D gene: TRBD1; J gene: TRBJ2-7; V gene: TRBV4-3; CDR3 DNA: TGCGCCAGCAGCCGAGAACCGGGACAGGCACTCTACGAGCAGTACTTC; CDR3 protein: CASSREPGQALYEQYF
clone size: few; D gene: .; J gene: TRBJ2-2; V gene: TRBV6-5; CDR3 DNA: TGTGCCAGCAGTTACGGTCCGAGCACCGGGGAGCTGTTTTTT; CDR3 protein: CASSYGPSTGELFF
clone size: .; D gene: .; J gene: TRBJ1-2; V gene: TRBV5-1; CDR3 DNA: TGCGCCAGCAGCTTGATGGGCGACTATGGCTACACCTTC; CDR3 protein: CASSLMGDYGYTF
clone size: .; D gene: .; J gene: TRBJ1-2; V gene: TRBV7-8; CDR3 DNA: TGTGCCAGCAGCTTGGGAGGGATGGAGAATGGCTACACCTTC; CDR3 protein: CASSLGGMENGYTF
clone size: once; D gene: .; J gene: TRBJ2-5; V gene: TRBV29-1; CDR3 DNA: TGCAGCGTGGGGGGGCCTGGTGGGACCCAGTACTTC; CDR3 protein: CSVGGPGGTQYF
clone size: few; D gene: .; J gene: TRBJ1-2; V gene: TRBV18; CDR3 DNA: TGTGCCAGCTCAACGGGGGAGGACTATGGCTACACCTTC; CDR3 protein: CASSTGEDYGYTF
clone size: .; D gene: .; J gene: TRBJ1-2; V gene: TRBV29-1; CDR3 DNA: TGCAGCGCCACATTAGGGTATGGCTACACCTTC; CDR3 protein: CSATLGYGYTF
clone size: few; D gene: TRBD1; J gene: TRBJ2-7; V gene: TRBV11-2; CDR3 DNA: TGTGCCAGCAGCTTAGAGACAGGGGGCGAGCAGTACTTC; CDR3 protein: CASSLETGGEQYF
clone size: few; D gene: .; J gene: TRBJ2-5; V gene: TRBV5-1; CDR3 DNA: TGCGCCAGCATAAACAGCCCTTACCAAGAGACCCAGTACTTC; CDR3 protein: CASINSPYQETQYF
clone size: few; D gene: .; J gene: TRBJ2-5; V gene: TRBV7-2; CDR3 DNA: TGTGCCAGCAGCTTAGCCTCACTAGAGGAGACCCAGTACTTC; CDR3 protein: CASSLASLEETQYF
clone size: .; D gene: TRBD2; J gene: TRBJ2-1; V gene: TRBV24-1; CDR3 DNA: TGTGCCACCAGTGATCGGAAAGCGGGGGGCCACAATGAGCAGTTCTTC; CDR3 protein: CATSDRKAGGHNEQFF
clone size: many; D gene: .; J gene: TRBJ1-2; V gene: TRBV7-9; CDR3 DNA: TGTGCCAGCAGCCGTACAGAGAACTATGGCTACACCTTC; CDR3 protein: CASSRTENYGYTF